This T cell receptor beta chain was sequenced in a study of blood T cell repertoires in COVID-19. Libraries were prepared by immunoSEQ multiplex PCR; TCRdb keeps only in-frame clonotypes and omits some of them. The sample consists of fewer than 400,000 clones, roughly nine tenths of them appearing once. Symptom resolution, clearance, or two negative PCRs marked the recovered donors of Cohort 3. This clonotype was sampled from a woman in her 30s who had recovered from COVID-19. Sequencing used PBMCs or T cells enriched from blood (not recorded which).

This CDR3 is CASRGGQWITDTQYF. The CDR3 DNA reads as TGTGCCAGCAGGGGGGGACAGTGGATCACAGATACGCAGTATTTT. This chain connects TRBV5-6 to TRBJ2-3; maybe TRBD1 (7 bases). The CDR3 spans 15 residues. Trimming shortened V by 5 bases and J by 2 bases, and 15 bases separated the two germline ends. CDR1 and CDR2 from the germline V gene are SGHDT and YYEEEE. The full variable domain, in which reference TRBV5-6 and TRBJ2-3 provide the parts outside the CDR3, is DAGVTQSPTHLIKTRGQQVTLRCSPKSGHDTVSWYQQALGQGPQFIFQYYEEEERQRGNFPDRFSGHQFPNYSSELNVNALLLGDSALYLCASRGGQWITDTQYFGPGTRLTVL.